The present TCR beta chain was sequenced within a study of T cell clonality in common variable immunodeficiency. Study-wide points: Authors noted CVID clonality's cause needs subpopulation repertoire sequencing. CVID subjects shared fewer TCRbeta clones than healthy controls did. In common variable immunodeficiency, TCR beta chains reportedly carried fewer deletions and N-nucleotide insertions.

CVID meant reduced serum IgG, IgA and/or IgM plus specific antibody deficiency. Looked up from germline, CDR1 is LNHDA and CDR2 is SQIVND (reference sequence). The germline V and J ends were trimmed by 5 bases and 1 base, with 12 bases remaining between them. The CDR3 runs 15 residues. The protocol was immunoSEQ multiplex PCR, while the TCRdb copy is restricted to in-frame clones and leaves out a portion. In total the sample includes 25,000 to 30,000 clones, none of them seen once. This clone was counted only a few times. What it binds is unknown. The missing CDR3 end, 3 residues past where the read stops, is filled in from the germline J gene.

J is TRBJ1-5 and V is TRBV19; D may be TRBD1 (6 bases). The clonotype originates from a human donor with common variable immunodeficiency. The sample consisted of peripheral blood mononuclear cells. CDR3 protein: CASSSGVASNQPQHF. CDR3 DNA, as far as it was read: TGTGCCAGTAGTTCAGGGGTAGCGAGCAATCAGCCC.